This TCR beta chain is drawn from a study of T cell responses to AZD1222 COVID-19 vaccine. Whole-study context: Second-dose timings of about 4 or about 12 weeks were pooled.

The assay was immunoSEQ multiplex PCR, and TCRdb's table has in-frame clones only and misses some. The sample lists roughly 100,000 clones; 88% were seen once. Findings and limits, study-wide: CD4 TCRs linked to vaccination spanned spike, dominating at 160-218 and 743-854. Nearly half of spike-specific TCRs reportedly go after variant regions that carry no mutations.

In the case of this clone: What it binds is not known.

Trimming took off 3 bases at V and 1 base at J, with 12 bases between the two ends. The CDR3 length is 15 residues. The clonotype was recovered from an adult in good health. The V call is TRBV5-7, the J call TRBJ2-3; no clear D. TRBV5-7 is an ORF; its function is uncertain. Sample: peripheral blood, taken on day 0 of AZD1222 vaccination. The CDR3 protein is CASSSPYPGTDTQYF. The CDR3 DNA sequence: TGTGCCAGCAGCTCCCCCTACCCCGGCACAGATACGCAGTATTTT.